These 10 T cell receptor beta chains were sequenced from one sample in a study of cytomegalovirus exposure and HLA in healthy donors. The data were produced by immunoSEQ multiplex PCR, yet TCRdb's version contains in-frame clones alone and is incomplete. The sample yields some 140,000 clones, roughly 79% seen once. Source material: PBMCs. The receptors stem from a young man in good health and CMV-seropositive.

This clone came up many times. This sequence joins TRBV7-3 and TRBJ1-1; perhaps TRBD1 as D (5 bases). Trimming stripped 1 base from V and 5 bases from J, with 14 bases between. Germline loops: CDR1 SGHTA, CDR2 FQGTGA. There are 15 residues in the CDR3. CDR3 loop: CASSLSPSGGTEAFF. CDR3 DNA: TGTGCCAGCAGCTTAAGCCCCTCGGGGGGGACTGAAGCTTTCTTT.

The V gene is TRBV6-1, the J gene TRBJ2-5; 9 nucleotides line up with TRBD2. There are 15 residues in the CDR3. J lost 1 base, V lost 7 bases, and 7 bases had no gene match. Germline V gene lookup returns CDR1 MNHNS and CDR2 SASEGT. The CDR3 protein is CASNLAGKIQETQYF. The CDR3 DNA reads TGTGCCAGCAATCTAGCGGGAAAAATCCAAGAGACCCAGTACTTC.

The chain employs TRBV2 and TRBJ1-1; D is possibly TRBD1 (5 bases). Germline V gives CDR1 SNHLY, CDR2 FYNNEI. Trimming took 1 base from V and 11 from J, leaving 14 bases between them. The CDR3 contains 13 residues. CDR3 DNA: TGTGCCAGCAGTGAAGGGGGCTCGGGTAAGGCTTTCTTT. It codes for CASSEGGSGKAFF.

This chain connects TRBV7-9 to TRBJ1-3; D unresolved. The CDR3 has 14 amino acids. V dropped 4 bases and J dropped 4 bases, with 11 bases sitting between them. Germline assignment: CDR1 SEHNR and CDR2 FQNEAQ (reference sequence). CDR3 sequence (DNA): TGTGCCAGCAGCTCGGACTTTTGGGGAAACACCATATATTTT. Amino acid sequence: CASSSDFWGNTIYF.

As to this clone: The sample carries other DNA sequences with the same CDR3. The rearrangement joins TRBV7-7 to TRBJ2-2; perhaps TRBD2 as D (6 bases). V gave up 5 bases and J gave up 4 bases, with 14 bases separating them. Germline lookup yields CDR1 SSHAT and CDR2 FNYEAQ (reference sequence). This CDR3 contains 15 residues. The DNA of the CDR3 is TGTGCCAGCAGCACGAGACTAGATGGCACCGGGGAGCTGTTTTTT. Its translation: CASSTRLDGTGELFF. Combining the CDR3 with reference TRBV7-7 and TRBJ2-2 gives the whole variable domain GAGVSQSPRYKVTKRGQDVTLRCDPISSHATLYWYQQALGQGPEFLTYFNYEAQPDKSGLPSDRFSAERPEGSISTLTIQRTEQRDSAMYRCASSTRLDGTGELFFGEGSRLTVL.

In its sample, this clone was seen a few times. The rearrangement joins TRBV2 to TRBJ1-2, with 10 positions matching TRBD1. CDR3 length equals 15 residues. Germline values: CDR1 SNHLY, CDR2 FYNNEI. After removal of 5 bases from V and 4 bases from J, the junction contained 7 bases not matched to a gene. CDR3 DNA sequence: TGTGCCAGCAGTCAGCAGACAGGGGGCCGCTATGGCTACACCTTC. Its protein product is CASSQQTGGRYGYTF.

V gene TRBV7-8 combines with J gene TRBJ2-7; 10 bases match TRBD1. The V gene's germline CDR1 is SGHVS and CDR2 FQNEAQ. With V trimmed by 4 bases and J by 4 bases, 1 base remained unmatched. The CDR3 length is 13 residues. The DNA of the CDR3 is TGTGCCAGCAGCTCGGACAGGGGGTACGAGCAGTACTTC. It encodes CASSSDRGYEQYF.

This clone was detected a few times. The CDR3: CASSIRASDGYTF. In nucleotides, the CDR3 is TGTGCCAGTAGTATCAGGGCCAGCGATGGCTACACCTTC. V gene TRBV19 combines with J gene TRBJ1-2; TRBD1 might be the D (5 bases). The CDR3 length is 13 residues. Per the germline V gene, CDR1 is LNHDA and CDR2 is SQIVND (reference sequence). Trimming took off 3 bases at V and 6 bases at J, with 11 bases between the two ends. Combining the CDR3 with reference TRBV19 and TRBJ1-2 gives the whole variable domain DGGITQSPKYLFRKEGQNVTLSCEQNLNHDAMYWYRQDPGQGLRLIYYSQIVNDFQKGDIAEGYSVSREKKESFPLTVTSAQKNPTAFYLCASSIRASDGYTFGSGTRLTVV.

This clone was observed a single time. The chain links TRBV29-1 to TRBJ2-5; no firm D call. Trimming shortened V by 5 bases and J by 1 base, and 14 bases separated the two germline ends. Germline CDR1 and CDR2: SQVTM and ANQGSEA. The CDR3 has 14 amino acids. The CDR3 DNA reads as TGCAGCGTTTCTGTACGTCGGTTCCAAGAGACCCAGTACTTC. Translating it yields CSVSVRRFQETQYF.

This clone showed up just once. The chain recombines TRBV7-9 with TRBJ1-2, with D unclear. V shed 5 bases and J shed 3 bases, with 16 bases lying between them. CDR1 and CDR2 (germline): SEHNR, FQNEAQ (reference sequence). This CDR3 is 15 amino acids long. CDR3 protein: CASSPPGGRHYGYTF. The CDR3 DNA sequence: TGTGCCAGCAGCCCCCCAGGAGGCCGGCACTATGGCTACACCTTC.